The entry that follows covers one T cell receptor (beta chain) sequence. Antigen specificity is unknown. This sample is part of a study of CD4 T cells in relation to SARS-CoV-2 and coronaviruses. Looking at the study overall: After roughly eleven days of antigen culture, PBMC TCR beta CDR3s were sequenced.

Only in-frame clones appear in the TCRdb table, and some are missing; sequencing was by immunoSEQ multiplex PCR. Of 24,000 or so clones listed, about 81% are singletons. CD4+ T cells from unexposed donors were obtained before the COVID-19 pandemic (2011-2018). CD4+ T cells were isolated from the cells after more than 8 days of culture. As cell numbers allowed, unexposed-donor CD4+ T cells faced SARS-CoV-2 S/N and four cold-coronavirus spikes. The J segment lost 7 bases and the V segment lost 2 bases, leaving 2 bases of the junction unmatched. Germline assignment: CDR1 MDHEN and CDR2 SYDVKM. This CDR3 spans 15 amino acids.

The rearrangement joins TRBV28 to TRBJ1-4; TRBD1 matches 12 bases. Material for sequencing was CD4+ T cells from PBMCs, cultured in vitro. The source of this sequence is a human donor in good health. The CDR3 sequence is CASSLRDRGPEKLFF. The CDR3 DNA sequence: TGTGCCAGCAGTTTAAGGGACAGGGGGCCTGAAAAACTGTTTTTT.